This TCR beta chain was observed in a study of beta chain features in type 1 diabetes. In germline, CDR1 is LGHNA, CDR2 YNFKEQ. The CDR3 consists of 15 residues. V was shortened by 2 bases and J by 5 bases, with 15 bases between the two germline ends. Sorting based on CD45RO/CCR7/CD25/CD127/CD95/CD27 separated CD4+ naive, central memory, regulatory and stem cell-like memory cells. Every sorted population was more than 95% pure. Expressed TCRB transcripts were sequenced because the isolated RNA had all been reverse transcribed beforehand. The method was immunoSEQ multiplex PCR; TCRdb's version includes in-frame clones alone and lacks a portion of them. This table has some 410,000 clones, 14% appearing once.

The J gene is TRBJ1-1, the V gene TRBV4-2; TRBD1 is a possible D gene (5 bases). Sequencing was performed on naive CD4+ T cells from blood. The clonotype comes from a man aged 25-45 years in good health. The CDR3 loop is CASSQQGRGSTEAFF. CDR3 bases: TGTGCCAGCAGCCAACAGGGACGAGGGTCGACTGAAGCTTTCTTT.